This T cell receptor (beta chain) is from a study of blood T cell repertoires in COVID-19. Across the whole study: Samples representing acute and convalescent COVID-19 were sourced from the United States, Italy and Spain. Sample material is recorded as cDNA or gDNA derived from T cells, B-cell-depleted T cells, or PBMCs.

Trimming took 0 bases from V and 5 from J, leaving 17 bases between them. Germline CDR1 and CDR2: SGHDN and FVKESK. The CDR3 contains 17 residues. As processed by the authors: How many nucleated cells were present was estimated from reference gene primer amplification. Measured with immunoSEQ multiplex PCR; TCRdb has only the in-frame clones, and not every one. Clone size and V and J calls were adopted from that table, with D and trimming inferred from the DNA. The table records about 300,000 clones, around four fifths of them present only once. This sequence was found in a woman in her fifties or sixties with acute or convalescent COVID-19. This rearrangement joins TRBV14 to TRBJ2-1, with D possibly matching TRBD2 (6 bases). The sequencing sample was made of peripheral blood. The CDR3 DNA reads TGTGCCAGCAGCCAAGAAGGCTTAGCGGACACCCACAATGAGCAGTTCTTC. This gives the protein CASSQEGLADTHNEQFF. The whole variable domain, remainder taken from reference TRBV14 and TRBJ2-1, is EAGVTQFPSHSVIEKGQTVTLRCDPISGHDNLYWYRRVMGKEIKFLLHFVKESKQDESGMPNNRFLAERTGGTYSTLKVQPAELEDSGVYFCASSQEGLADTHNEQFFGPGTRLTVL.